This T cell receptor beta chain came from a study of shared T cell receptors in the human thymus. The count of this clone is one. Data came from immunoSEQ multiplex PCR; TCRdb stores just in-frame clones and leaves some out. This table holds hundreds of thousands of clones, about 87% found once. Germline CDR1 LNHDA, CDR2 SQIVND (reference sequence). V dropped 5 bases and J dropped 0 bases, with 8 bases sitting between them. The CDR3 is 14 amino acids. The sample was also reused in another study, on human thymus T cells. That study reports: The donors were infants in Finland with congenital heart defects, otherwise immunologically healthy. During corrective heart surgery, resections were taken, and the thymus tissue came from them. Biased V and J segment usage appeared in thymus and peripheral blood. A high degree of thymic repertoire overlap among unrelated individuals was reported in related research.

This clonotype was sampled from a boy younger than two with a congenital heart defect. V usage is TRBV19 and J usage is TRBJ1-3, with D hard to call. Sequencing was done on a sample of thymocytes. CDR3 bases: TGTGCCAGTAGTCCTAGAACCTCTGGAAACACCATATATTTT. It codes for CASSPRTSGNTIYF.